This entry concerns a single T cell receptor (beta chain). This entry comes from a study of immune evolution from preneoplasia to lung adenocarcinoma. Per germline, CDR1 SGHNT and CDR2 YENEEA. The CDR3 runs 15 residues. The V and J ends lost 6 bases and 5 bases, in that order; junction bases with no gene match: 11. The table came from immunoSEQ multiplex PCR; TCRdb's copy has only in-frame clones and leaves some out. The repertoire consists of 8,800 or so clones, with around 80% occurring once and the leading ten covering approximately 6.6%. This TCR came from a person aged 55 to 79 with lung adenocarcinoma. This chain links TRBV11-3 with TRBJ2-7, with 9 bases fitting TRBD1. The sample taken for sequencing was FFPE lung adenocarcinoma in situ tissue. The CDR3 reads CASSPGGTGRDEQYF. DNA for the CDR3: TGTGCCAGCAGTCCAGGGGGGACAGGGCGGGACGAGCAGTACTTC.